These 21 T cell receptor beta chains share one sample of origin, sequenced in a study of shared clonotypes between healthy human individuals. The data were produced by immunoSEQ multiplex PCR, yet TCRdb's version contains in-frame clones alone and is incomplete. The sample lists hundreds of thousands of clones; 92% were seen once. CD45RO negativity and positive selection for CCR7 defined naive CD8 cells, a population that excluded terminally differentiated effector memory CD45RA+ cells. The sequenced material came from naive CD8+ T cells sorted from blood. These receptors all stem from a man in his thirties or forties in good health.

The genes are TRBV7-9 and TRBJ2-3; D perhaps matches TRBD2 (6 bases). This CDR3 contains 15 residues. The germline CDR1 and CDR2 sequences are SEHNR and FQNEAQ (reference sequence). V was pared by 3 bases and J by 0 bases, with 10 bases between. The CDR3 is CASSFGTLSTDTQYF. The CDR3 nucleotides are TGTGCCAGCAGCTTCGGGACTCTCAGCACAGATACGCAGTATTTT.

The chain joins TRBV30 to TRBJ1-5; 9 bases map to TRBD1. J was trimmed by 4 bases and V by 1 base; bases with no gene match: 8. Germline lookup yields CDR1 GTSNPN and CDR2 SVGIG (reference sequence). The CDR3 covers 16 residues. The chain's CDR3 is CAWSAVHGQGNQPQHF. In DNA form, the CDR3 reads TGTGCCTGGAGTGCAGTACACGGACAGGGGAATCAGCCCCAGCATTTT.

This clone occurred a few times. The same CDR3 also results from other DNA sequences found in this sample. This chain connects TRBV7-9 to TRBJ2-7; D gene unclear. The germline gives CDR1 SEHNR, CDR2 FQNEAQ (reference sequence). V was shortened by 1 base and J by 6 bases, with 7 bases between the two germline ends. The length of the CDR3 is 12 residues. The CDR3 region is CASSLGGGEQYF. The CDR3 DNA sequence: TGTGCCAGCAGCTTAGGGGGTGGCGAGCAGTACTTC.

Regarding this clone: Other nucleotide sequences in the sample specify the same CDR3. This chain links TRBV7-9 with TRBJ1-1; D gene uncertain. Trimming shortened V by 3 bases and J by 4 bases, and 6 bases separated the two germline ends. CDR3 length: 12 amino acids. CDR1 SEHNR and CDR2 FQNEAQ come from the germline V gene (reference sequence). The CDR3 region is CASSLSGTEAFF. CDR3 in DNA: TGTGCCAGCAGCTTGAGTGGCACTGAAGCTTTCTTT.

The rearrangement uses TRBV6-1 and TRBJ1-1, with D unclear. The CDR3 runs 13 residues. CDR1 is MNHNS, CDR2 SASEGT, per germline. V gave up 6 bases and J gave up 4 bases, with 12 bases separating them. Here the CDR3 DNA reads TGTGCCAGCAGGATAGGGAGAGGCACTGAAGCTTTCTTT. It codes for CASRIGRGTEAFF.

The chain links TRBV6-5 to TRBJ2-7; 10 bases agree with TRBD1. CDR3 length: 14 amino acids. The junction had 2 bases not matched to a gene; V was cut back by 0 bases and J by 6 bases. Germline-derived CDR1 and CDR2 are MNHEY and SVGAGI. The CDR3 sequence is CASSYSGTGVEQYF. For the CDR3, the DNA is TGTGCCAGCAGTTACTCCGGGACAGGGGTCGAGCAGTACTTC.

V and J are TRBV28 and TRBJ2-7, with D perhaps matching TRBD1 (6 bases). Germline CDR1 MDHEN, CDR2 SYDVKM. V lost 1 base and J lost 2, with 9 bases in between. The CDR3 length is 14 residues. Here the CDR3 reads CASSLSGAAYEQYF. The CDR3 DNA follows: TGTGCCAGCAGTTTATCAGGGGCCGCCTACGAGCAGTACTTC.

V and J are TRBV10-3 and TRBJ2-1, with 7 bases identical to TRBD2. The germline V gene encodes CDR1 ENHRY and CDR2 SYGVKD. The CDR3 is 15 residues long. The V gene end was trimmed by 3 bases and the J gene end by 0 bases; junction bases not matched to a gene: 2. In DNA, the CDR3 is TGTGCCATCAGTGACGGGAGGAGCTCCTACAATGAGCAGTTCTTC. The encoded protein is CAISDGRSSYNEQFF.

DNA of the CDR3: TGTGCCAGCAGCCTGACAGGAGGTAATGAAAAACTGTTTTTT. Translated: CASSLTGGNEKLFF. The chain uses TRBV7-9 and TRBJ1-4; D perhaps matches TRBD1 (6 bases). Germline CDR1 reads SEHNR; CDR2 reads FQNEAQ (reference sequence). The V gene lost 5 bases and the J gene lost 4 bases, with 11 bases spanning the gap. CDR3 length: 14 residues.

V and J are TRBV6-5 and TRBJ2-6; TRBD1 might be the D (6 bases). CDR3 length: 14 residues. Germline V gene data show CDR1 as MNHEY and CDR2 as SVGAGI. V was trimmed by 2 bases and J by 8 bases, leaving 10 bases between them. The DNA of the CDR3 is TGTGCCAGCAGTTACGGTAGGGGGTCCAACGTCCTGACTTTC. As protein: CASSYGRGSNVLTF.

V is TRBV6-1 and J is TRBJ1-4; TRBD1 matches 7 bases. The CDR3 sequence is 15 residues long. Germline-derived CDR1 and CDR2 are MNHNS and SASEGT. With V trimmed by 2 bases and J by 8 bases, 8 bases remained unmatched. In DNA, the CDR3 is TGTGCCAGCAGTGAACCGACAGGGACTCAGGAAAAACTGTTTTTT. Residues: CASSEPTGTQEKLFF.

The chain is built from TRBV10-1 and TRBJ2-2, with D uncertain. The V gene lost 7 bases and the J gene lost 0 bases, with 6 bases spanning the gap. The V gene's germline CDR1 is WNHNN and CDR2 SYGVQD (reference sequence). CDR3 length: 13 amino acids. CDR3 region: CASTPANTGELFF. The DNA for the CDR3 is TGCGCCAGCACCCCTGCGAACACCGGGGAGCTGTTTTTT.

The chain is built from TRBV27 and TRBJ2-7; D is possibly TRBD2 (5 bases). CDR3 length: 12 residues. The V end lost 5 bases, the J end lost 5 bases, and 10 bases lay between the germline ends. Germline V CDR1 and CDR2: MNHEY, SMNVEV (reference sequence). The chain's CDR3 is CASSPGLDEQYF. For the CDR3, the DNA is TGTGCCAGCAGTCCCGGACTGGACGAGCAGTACTTC.

The genes are TRBV27 and TRBJ2-7, with D unclear. In germline, CDR1 is MNHEY, CDR2 SMNVEV (reference sequence). This CDR3 has 14 amino acids. V gave up 1 base and J gave up 6 bases, with 13 bases separating them. CDR3: CASSLWAEDSEQYF. Here the CDR3 DNA reads TGTGCCAGCAGTTTATGGGCCGAGGATAGCGAGCAGTACTTC.

The rearrangement links TRBV27 to TRBJ2-1; possible D gene TRBD1, 6 bases. The CDR3 runs to 13 residues. V lost 8 bases and J 7 bases, leaving 15 bases between the germline ends. Germline loops: CDR1 MNHEY, CDR2 SMNVEV (reference sequence). Here the CDR3 reads CASSYIQGNEQFF. The DNA for the CDR3 is TGTGCCAGCTCTTATATTCAGGGGAATGAGCAGTTCTTC.

The CDR3 here is CSVTGISGANVLTF. Written as DNA, the CDR3 is TGCAGCGTCACAGGGATATCTGGGGCCAACGTCCTGACTTTC. The V call is TRBV29-1, the J call TRBJ2-6, with a possible D match to TRBD1 (6 bases). The CDR3 is 14 residues long. Germline CDR1 reads SQVTM; CDR2 reads ANQGSEA. The V gene lost 6 bases and the J gene lost 1 base, with 10 bases spanning the gap. The full variable domain, its missing parts supplied by reference TRBV29-1 and TRBJ2-6, is SAVISQKPSRDICQRGTSLTIQCQVDSQVTMMFWYRQQPGQSLTLIATANQGSEATYESGFVIDKFPISRPNLTFSTLTVSNMSPEDSSIYLCSVTGISGANVLTFGAGSRLTVL.

CDR3 nucleotide sequence: TGTGCCAGCAGCTCTTGGACTAGCGGGACCTCCTACGAGCAGTACTTC. It yields the protein CASSSWTSGTSYEQYF. The chain recombines TRBV13 with TRBJ2-7; 12 bases fit TRBD2. Trimming cost V 4 bases and J 0 bases; bases outside gene matches: 4. Per the germline V gene, CDR1 is PRHDT and CDR2 is FYEKMQ (reference sequence). The CDR3 has 16 amino acids.

The rearrangement joins TRBV5-6 to TRBJ2-7; 8 bases are shared with TRBD2. The J segment lost 1 base and the V segment lost 3 bases, leaving 3 bases of the junction unmatched. The CDR3 is 14 residues long. CDR1 SGHDT and CDR2 YYEEEE come from the germline V gene. CDR3 in DNA: TGTGCCAGCAGCTCGGGAGGGTTGTCCTACGAGCAGTACTTC. Protein: CASSSGGLSYEQYF.

The chain joins TRBV15 to TRBJ2-7, with 7 nucleotides matching TRBD2. Germline V gene sequence: CDR1 LNHNV, CDR2 YYDKDF (reference sequence). The trim removed 5 bases at V and 4 bases at J, leaving 20 bases unmatched. The CDR3 is 18 amino acids. The CDR3 DNA follows: TGTGCCACCAGCGGCCGGGCGCCAACTAGCGCACAACCTTACGAGCAGTACTTC. Protein product: CATSGRAPTSAQPYEQYF.

The V and J genes are TRBV27 and TRBJ2-7; D remains unclear. Germline-derived CDR1 and CDR2 are MNHEY and SMNVEV (reference sequence). The CDR3 runs 14 residues. V shed 0 bases and J shed 6 bases, with 12 bases lying between them. CDR3: CASSLSLPYSEQYF. The CDR3 coding sequence is TGTGCCAGCAGTTTATCTCTCCCATATTCCGAGCAGTACTTC.

The gene calls are TRBV11-2 and TRBJ2-7; no definite D call. Per the germline V gene, CDR1 is SGHAT and CDR2 is FQNNGV. The CDR3 is made up of 15 amino acids. The V and J ends lost 5 bases and 1 base respectively, with 15 bases between them. For the CDR3, the DNA is TGTGCCAGCAGCACCGTCAGAGGTTCTTCCTACGAGCAGTACTTC. It codes for CASSTVRGSSYEQYF.